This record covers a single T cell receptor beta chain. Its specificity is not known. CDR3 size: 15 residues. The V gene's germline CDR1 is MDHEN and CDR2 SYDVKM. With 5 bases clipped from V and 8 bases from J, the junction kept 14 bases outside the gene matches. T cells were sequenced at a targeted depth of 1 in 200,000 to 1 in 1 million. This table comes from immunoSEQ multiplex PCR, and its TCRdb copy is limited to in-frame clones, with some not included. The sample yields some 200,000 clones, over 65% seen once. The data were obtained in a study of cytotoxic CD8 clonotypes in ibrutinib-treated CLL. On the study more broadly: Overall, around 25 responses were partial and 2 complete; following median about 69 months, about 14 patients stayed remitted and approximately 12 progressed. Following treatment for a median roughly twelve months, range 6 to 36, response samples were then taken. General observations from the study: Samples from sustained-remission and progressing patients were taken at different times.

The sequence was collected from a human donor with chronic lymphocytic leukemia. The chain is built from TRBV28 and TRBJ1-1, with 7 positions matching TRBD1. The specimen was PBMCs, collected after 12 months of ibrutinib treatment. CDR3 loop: CASSPYSTGLLEAFF. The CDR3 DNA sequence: TGTGCCAGCAGTCCCTACTCGACAGGGCTATTGGAAGCTTTCTTT.